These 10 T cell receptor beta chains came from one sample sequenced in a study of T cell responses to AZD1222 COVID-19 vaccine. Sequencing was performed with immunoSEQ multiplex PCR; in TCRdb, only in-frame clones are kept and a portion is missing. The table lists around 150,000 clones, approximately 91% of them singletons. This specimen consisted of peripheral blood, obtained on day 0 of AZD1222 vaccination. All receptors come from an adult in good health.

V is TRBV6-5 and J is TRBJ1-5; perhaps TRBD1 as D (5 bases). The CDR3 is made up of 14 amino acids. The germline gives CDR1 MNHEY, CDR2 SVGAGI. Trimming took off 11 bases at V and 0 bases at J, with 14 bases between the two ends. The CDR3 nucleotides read TGTGCCGCCGCAGGGACTTATAGCAATCAGCCCCAGCATTTT. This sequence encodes CAAAGTYSNQPQHF.

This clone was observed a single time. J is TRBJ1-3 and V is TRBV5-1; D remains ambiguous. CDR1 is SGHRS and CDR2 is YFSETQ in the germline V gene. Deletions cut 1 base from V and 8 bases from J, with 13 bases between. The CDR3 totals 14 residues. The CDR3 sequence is CASSLTDRRDTIYF. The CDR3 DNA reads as TGCGCCAGCAGCTTGACGGACCGCCGAGACACCATATATTTT. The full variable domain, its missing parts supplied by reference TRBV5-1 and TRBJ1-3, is KAGVTQTPRYLIKTRGQQVTLSCSPISGHRSVSWYQQTPGQGLQFLFEYFSETQRNKGNFPGRFSGRQFSNSRSEMNVSTLELGDSALYLCASSLTDRRDTIYFGEGSWLTVV.

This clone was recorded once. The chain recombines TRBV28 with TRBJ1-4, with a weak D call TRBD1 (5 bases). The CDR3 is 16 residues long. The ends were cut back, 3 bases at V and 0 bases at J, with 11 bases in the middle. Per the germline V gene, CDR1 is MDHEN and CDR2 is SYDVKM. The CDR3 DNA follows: TGTGCCAGCAGTTTCCTCGGGGCTGCAACTAATGAAAAACTGTTTTTT. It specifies CASSFLGAATNEKLFF.

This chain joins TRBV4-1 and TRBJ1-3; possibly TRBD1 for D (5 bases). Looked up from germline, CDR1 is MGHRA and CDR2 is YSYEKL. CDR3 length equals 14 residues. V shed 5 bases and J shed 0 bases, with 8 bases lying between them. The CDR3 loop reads CASSFDSSGNTIYF. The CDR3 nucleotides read TGCGCCAGCAGCTTTGACAGCTCTGGAAACACCATATATTTT.

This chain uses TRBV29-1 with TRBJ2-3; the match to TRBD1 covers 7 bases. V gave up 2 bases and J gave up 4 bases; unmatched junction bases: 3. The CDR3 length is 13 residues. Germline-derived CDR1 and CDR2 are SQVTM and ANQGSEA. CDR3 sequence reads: CSVEHRGADTQYF. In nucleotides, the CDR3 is TGCAGCGTTGAACACAGGGGAGCAGATACGCAGTATTTT.

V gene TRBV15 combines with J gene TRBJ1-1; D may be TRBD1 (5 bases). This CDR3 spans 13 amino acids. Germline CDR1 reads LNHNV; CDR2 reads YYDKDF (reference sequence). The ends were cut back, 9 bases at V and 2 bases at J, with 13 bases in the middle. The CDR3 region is CATRRQPNTEAFF. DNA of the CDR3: TGTGCCACGAGGCGACAGCCCAACACTGAAGCTTTCTTT.

CDR3 residues: CASSPLDEQFF. CDR3 nucleotides: TGTGCCAGCAGCCCCCTAGATGAGCAGTTCTTC. The rearrangement uses TRBV7-9 and TRBJ2-1; D is ambiguous. This CDR3 comprises 11 residues. V gave up 5 bases and J gave up 8 bases, with 7 bases separating them. Germline CDR1 is SEHNR and CDR2 is FQNEAQ (reference sequence).

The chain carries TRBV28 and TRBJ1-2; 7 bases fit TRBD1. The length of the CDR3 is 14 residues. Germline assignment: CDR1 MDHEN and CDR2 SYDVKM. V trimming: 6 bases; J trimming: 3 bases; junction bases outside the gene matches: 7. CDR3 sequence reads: CASSPGDRDYGYTF. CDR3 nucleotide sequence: TGTGCCAGCAGCCCTGGTGACAGGGACTATGGCTACACCTTC.

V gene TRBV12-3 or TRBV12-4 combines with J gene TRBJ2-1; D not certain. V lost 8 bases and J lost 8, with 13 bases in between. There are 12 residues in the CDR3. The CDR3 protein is CASHRVGDEQFF. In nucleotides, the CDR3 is TGTGCCAGCCATAGGGTGGGCGATGAGCAGTTCTTC.

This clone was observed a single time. CDR3 amino acids: CASSSLTGGEVKNTEAFF. The CDR3 region has the DNA TGTGCCAGCAGCTCGTTGACAGGGGGAGAAGTCAAGAACACTGAAGCTTTCTTT. The rearrangement links TRBV5-4 to TRBJ1-1; 9 bases line up with TRBD1. CDR3 size: 18 residues. Looked up from germline, CDR1 is SGHNT and CDR2 is YYREEE (reference sequence). With 3 bases clipped from V and 1 base from J, the junction kept 13 bases outside the gene matches.